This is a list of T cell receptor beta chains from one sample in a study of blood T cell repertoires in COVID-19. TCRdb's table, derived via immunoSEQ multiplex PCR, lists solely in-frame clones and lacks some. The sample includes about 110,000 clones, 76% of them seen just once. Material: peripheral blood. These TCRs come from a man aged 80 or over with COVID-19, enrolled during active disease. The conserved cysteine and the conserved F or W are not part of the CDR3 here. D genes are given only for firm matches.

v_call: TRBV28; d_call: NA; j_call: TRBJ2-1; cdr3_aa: ASSYIPRGWENEQF
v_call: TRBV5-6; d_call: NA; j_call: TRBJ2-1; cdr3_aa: ASSSSVNEQF
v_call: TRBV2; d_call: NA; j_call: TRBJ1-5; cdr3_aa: ASSHRRTGIYSNQPQH
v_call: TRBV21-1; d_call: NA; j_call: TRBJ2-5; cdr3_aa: ASSATRGKTQY
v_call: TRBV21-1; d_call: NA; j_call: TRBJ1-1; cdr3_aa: ASSNPPWLERITEAF
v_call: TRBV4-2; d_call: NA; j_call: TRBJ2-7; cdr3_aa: ASSQDLATYEQY
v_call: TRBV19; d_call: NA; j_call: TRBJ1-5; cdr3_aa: ASKSIVRTQSSSNQPQH
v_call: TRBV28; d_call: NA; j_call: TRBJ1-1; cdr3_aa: ASNPTAPNTEAF
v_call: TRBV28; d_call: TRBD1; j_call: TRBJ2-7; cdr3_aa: ASSWGQGVAYEQY
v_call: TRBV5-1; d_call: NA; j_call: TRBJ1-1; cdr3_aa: ASSLESTEAF
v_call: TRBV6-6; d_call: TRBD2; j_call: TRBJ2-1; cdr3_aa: ASRSSGGAIHEQF
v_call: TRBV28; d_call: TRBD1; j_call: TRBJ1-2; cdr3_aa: ASSPGQGGYGYT
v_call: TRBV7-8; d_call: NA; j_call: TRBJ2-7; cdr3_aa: ASSLGGISYEQY
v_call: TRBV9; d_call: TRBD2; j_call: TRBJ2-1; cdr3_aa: ASSVLAASSYNEQF
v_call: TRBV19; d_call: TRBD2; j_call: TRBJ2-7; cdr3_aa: ASSPGLSSYEQY
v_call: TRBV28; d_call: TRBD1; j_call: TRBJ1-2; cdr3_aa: ASSAPRGGRDGYT
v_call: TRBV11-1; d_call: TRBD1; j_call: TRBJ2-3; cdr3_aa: ASRPQGRYTDTQY
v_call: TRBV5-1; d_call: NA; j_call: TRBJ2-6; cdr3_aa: ASSLAWTVGANVLT
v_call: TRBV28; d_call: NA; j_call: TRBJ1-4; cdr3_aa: ASTRPGRGEKLF
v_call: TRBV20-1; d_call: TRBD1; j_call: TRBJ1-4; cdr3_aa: SASVPGGASNEKLF
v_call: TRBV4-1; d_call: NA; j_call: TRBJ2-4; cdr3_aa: ASSQGILPGMSVQY
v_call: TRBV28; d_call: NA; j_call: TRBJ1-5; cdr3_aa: ASNNRVDQPQH
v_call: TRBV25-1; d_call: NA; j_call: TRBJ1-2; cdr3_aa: ASSGSRTGDVYGYT
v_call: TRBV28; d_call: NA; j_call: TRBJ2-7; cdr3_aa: ASSYYEQY
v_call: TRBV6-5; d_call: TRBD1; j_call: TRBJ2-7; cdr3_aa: ASSYLGRQGADEQY
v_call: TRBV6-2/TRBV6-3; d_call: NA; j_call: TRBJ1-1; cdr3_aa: ASSRGTVNTEAF
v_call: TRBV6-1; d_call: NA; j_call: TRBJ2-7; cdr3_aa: ASSEFGSDREQY
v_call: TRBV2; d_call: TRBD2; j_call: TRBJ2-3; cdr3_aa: ASYMGPGLAADTQY
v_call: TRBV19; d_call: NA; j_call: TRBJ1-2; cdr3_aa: ASSRGDGANYGYT
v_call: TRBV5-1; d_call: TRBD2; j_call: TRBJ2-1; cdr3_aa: ASSLFGGVAYNEQF
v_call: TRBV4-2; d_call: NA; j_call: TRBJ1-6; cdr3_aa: ASSQDTQGYNSPLH
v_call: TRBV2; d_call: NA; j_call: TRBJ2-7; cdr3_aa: ASSNQGRAYEQY
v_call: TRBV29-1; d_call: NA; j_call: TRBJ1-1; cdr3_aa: SVNAGYSNTEAF
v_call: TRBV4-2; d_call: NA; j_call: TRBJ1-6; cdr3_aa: ASSQDQSAGWSPLH
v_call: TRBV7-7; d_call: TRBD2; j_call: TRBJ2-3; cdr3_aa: ASAKGSSGGDTQY